This paragraph reports one T cell receptor beta chain. The data are from a study of T cells in Graves' hyperthyroidism and ophthalmopathy. Looking at the study overall: Blood from the periphery was taken at initial diagnosis, before any treatment.

V was cut by 0 bases and J by 2 bases, with 14 bases left in between. Germline V gene sequence: CDR1 DFQATT, CDR2 SNEGSKA (reference sequence). CDR3 length: 16 amino acids. Stable hyperthyroidism: no ophthalmopathy progression over 18 months of follow-up. Together with thyroid ultrasound, orbital computed tomography, serum thyroxine and TRAb, clinical symptoms were used for diagnoses. Amplification yielded TCR beta CDR3 regions, with RNA transcripts as the source. HTBI primers were the set used in a first-round RT-PCR of the TCR CDR3. TCRdb recomputed calls from the multiplex PCR reads with MiXCR, one row per CDR3 protein. The sample carries 550,000 to 800,000 distinct CDR3 sequences, roughly 17% recorded once.

Sequenced material: blood. The rearrangement uses TRBV20-1 and TRBJ2-1; D is perhaps TRBD1 (5 bases). This sequence was found in a man in his fifties or sixties with Graves' hyperthyroidism. This CDR3 is CSARDRSGFAYNEQFF. The CDR3 nucleotides are TGCAGTGCTAGAGACCGATCAGGGTTCGCCTACAATGAGCAGTTCTTC.